Listed below are T cell receptor beta chains from one sample, sequenced in a study of blood T cell repertoires in COVID-19. Some clones are missing from TCRdb's copy, which holds only in-frame ones; the method was immunoSEQ multiplex PCR. This repertoire shows a few hundred thousand clones, 85% found once; its top ten account for roughly 2.7%. Source material: PBMCs or T cells enriched from blood (not recorded which). All receptors come from a woman aged 45-65 years who had recovered from COVID-19. Each CDR3 is given with its conserved first and last residue. D genes are given only for firm matches. Expanded clones get a size class; other rows say once, few or many, or leave the size out.

d_call: NA
v_call: TRBV19
clone_size: NA
j_call: TRBJ1-1
cdr3_nt: TGTGCCAGCCACCCGGGACTCCTGAACACTGAAGCTTTCTTT
cdr3_aa: CASHPGLLNTEAFF

d_call: NA
v_call: TRBV15
clone_size: NA
j_call: TRBJ1-3
cdr3_nt: TGTGCCACCAGCAGAGATACGGCGGCACTAGGGCTCTCTGGAAACACCATATATTTT
cdr3_aa: CATSRDTAALGLSGNTIYF

d_call: TRBD1
v_call: TRBV27
clone_size: NA
j_call: TRBJ1-6
cdr3_nt: TGTGCCAGCAGTTTAACAGGGGGGACCTATAATTCACCCCTCCACTTT
cdr3_aa: CASSLTGGTYNSPLHF

d_call: NA
v_call: TRBV12-3/TRBV12-4
clone_size: NA
j_call: TRBJ1-2
cdr3_nt: TGTGCCAGCAGTTTGTCGGAGGACTATGGCTACACCTTC
cdr3_aa: CASSLSEDYGYTF

d_call: TRBD2
v_call: TRBV5-1
clone_size: NA
j_call: TRBJ2-3
cdr3_nt: TGCGCCAGCAGCTTAGAAATAGCGGGAATCACAGATACGCAGTATTTT
cdr3_aa: CASSLEIAGITDTQYF

d_call: TRBD1
v_call: TRBV29-1
clone_size: NA
j_call: TRBJ1-1
cdr3_nt: TGCAGCGTTGAAAGGGGGCGGGGAAACACTGAAGCTTTCTTT
cdr3_aa: CSVERGRGNTEAFF

d_call: NA
v_call: TRBV10-1
clone_size: NA
j_call: TRBJ1-1
cdr3_nt: TGCGCCAGCAGTGAGTTGACGGGTCTAGAGGGCACTGAAGCTTTCTTT
cdr3_aa: CASSELTGLEGTEAFF

d_call: NA
v_call: TRBV10-2
clone_size: NA
j_call: TRBJ2-2
cdr3_nt: TGCGCCAGCAGTGACGCTCTGACAGGATGGACCGGGGAGCTGTTTTTT
cdr3_aa: CASSDALTGWTGELFF

d_call: NA
v_call: TRBV23-1
clone_size: NA
j_call: TRBJ1-1
cdr3_nt: TGCGCCAGCAGCCGCGGGACCGAGACCCTTACGGCTTTCTTT
cdr3_aa: CASSRGTETLTAFF

d_call: NA
v_call: TRBV6-2/TRBV6-3
clone_size: once
j_call: TRBJ2-7
cdr3_nt: TGTGCCAGCAGTTACACGTTGATGAGCCCGGGAGTTGACTCCTACGAGCAGTACTTC
cdr3_aa: CASSYTLMSPGVDSYEQYF

d_call: TRBD1
v_call: TRBV28
clone_size: NA
j_call: TRBJ2-5
cdr3_nt: TGTGCCAGCAGCCTCTACCTTGGGCAGGGGGAGAAGGAGACCCAGTACTTC
cdr3_aa: CASSLYLGQGEKETQYF

d_call: TRBD2
v_call: TRBV10-1
clone_size: once
j_call: TRBJ2-3
cdr3_nt: TGCGCCAGCAGTCCCGGGGGAGGGAGAGATACGCAGTATTTT
cdr3_aa: CASSPGGGRDTQYF

d_call: TRBD2
v_call: TRBV7-2
clone_size: NA
j_call: TRBJ2-3
cdr3_nt: TGTGCCAGCAGCTCCCGTATAGCGGGCGCCACAGATACGCAGTATTTT
cdr3_aa: CASSSRIAGATDTQYF

d_call: TRBD1
v_call: TRBV30
clone_size: NA
j_call: TRBJ1-2
cdr3_nt: TGTGCCTGGGACAGGGATTTGCATGGCTACACCTTC
cdr3_aa: CAWDRDLHGYTF

d_call: TRBD1
v_call: TRBV29-1
clone_size: NA
j_call: TRBJ1-4
cdr3_nt: TGCAGCGTTGAAAAGGGTGGGACAGGAGAAGTTGGGAAACTGTTTTTT
cdr3_aa: CSVEKGGTGEVGKLFF

d_call: NA
v_call: TRBV7-2
clone_size: few
j_call: TRBJ1-1
cdr3_nt: TGTGCCAGCAGCCCTCAGACAGTTAACACTGAAGCTTTCTTT
cdr3_aa: CASSPQTVNTEAFF

d_call: NA
v_call: TRBV5-1
clone_size: NA
j_call: TRBJ1-6
cdr3_nt: TGCGCCAGCAGCTTGGGTTGGGGGCGACTTTCACCCCTCCACTTT
cdr3_aa: CASSLGWGRLSPLHF

d_call: NA
v_call: TRBV5-1
clone_size: NA
j_call: TRBJ2-2
cdr3_nt: TGCGCCAGCAGCTTGGCCCCCAGGGTTGGCACCGGGGAGCTGTTTTTT
cdr3_aa: CASSLAPRVGTGELFF

d_call: NA
v_call: TRBV14
clone_size: NA
j_call: TRBJ1-3
cdr3_nt: TGTGCCAGCAGCCGGGGGGTCGGAAACACCATATATTTT
cdr3_aa: CASSRGVGNTIYF

d_call: TRBD1
v_call: TRBV3-1/TRBV3-2
clone_size: NA
j_call: TRBJ1-6
cdr3_nt: TGTGCCAGCAGCCTCAATCTGGGACAGGTTAATTCACCCCTCCACTTT
cdr3_aa: CASSLNLGQVNSPLHF

d_call: NA
v_call: TRBV7-3
clone_size: NA
j_call: TRBJ2-5
cdr3_nt: TGTGCCAGCATCCTTCGAGGGTGGGAGACCCAGTACTTC
cdr3_aa: CASILRGWETQYF

d_call: NA
v_call: TRBV7-9
clone_size: NA
j_call: TRBJ2-3
cdr3_nt: TGTGCCAGCAGCGTTGGACTCATCGGGGATACGCAGTATTTT
cdr3_aa: CASSVGLIGDTQYF

d_call: TRBD1
v_call: TRBV7-3
clone_size: NA
j_call: TRBJ2-3
cdr3_nt: TGTGCCAGCAGCTCGCGACAGGGGTCTAGCACAGATACGCAGTATTTT
cdr3_aa: CASSSRQGSSTDTQYF

d_call: NA
v_call: TRBV5-4
clone_size: NA
j_call: TRBJ2-1
cdr3_nt: TGTGCCAGCAGCTTGGCGGCTAGCGCCTACAATGAGCAGTTCTTC
cdr3_aa: CASSLAASAYNEQFF

d_call: TRBD1
v_call: TRBV2
clone_size: NA
j_call: TRBJ1-2
cdr3_nt: TGTGCCAGCAGGAGACCGGGACAGGGAAGCTATGGCTACACCTTC
cdr3_aa: CASRRPGQGSYGYTF

d_call: NA
v_call: TRBV28
clone_size: NA
j_call: TRBJ1-4
cdr3_nt: TGTGCCAGCAGTACCGGGGGGGACGATAATGAAAAACTGTTTTTT
cdr3_aa: CASSTGGDDNEKLFF

d_call: NA
v_call: TRBV29-1
clone_size: once
j_call: TRBJ2-1
cdr3_nt: TGCAGCGGTGGACAGCTTTACAATGAGCAGTTCTTC
cdr3_aa: CSGGQLYNEQFF

d_call: TRBD2
v_call: TRBV18
clone_size: once
j_call: TRBJ2-5
cdr3_nt: TGTGCCAGCTCACCACCCCGGCTAGCGGGGCAGACCCAGTACTTC
cdr3_aa: CASSPPRLAGQTQYF

d_call: NA
v_call: TRBV29-1
clone_size: NA
j_call: TRBJ1-6
cdr3_nt: TGCAGCGTTCGACAGACAGATTATAATTCACCCCTCCACTTT
cdr3_aa: CSVRQTDYNSPLHF

d_call: TRBD2
v_call: TRBV14
clone_size: NA
j_call: TRBJ2-7
cdr3_nt: TGTGCCAGCAGCTCTCTAGCGGGTTACTACGAGCAGTACTTC
cdr3_aa: CASSSLAGYYEQYF

d_call: TRBD2
v_call: TRBV29-1
clone_size: once
j_call: TRBJ2-5
cdr3_nt: TGCAGCGTGGCGGGACTAGCCCAAGAGACCCAGTACTTC
cdr3_aa: CSVAGLAQETQYF

d_call: TRBD1
v_call: TRBV30
clone_size: NA
j_call: TRBJ2-2
cdr3_nt: TGTGCCTGGAGGGGACAGGGAGTTGCCGGGGAGCTGTTTTTT
cdr3_aa: CAWRGQGVAGELFF

d_call: NA
v_call: TRBV19
clone_size: NA
j_call: TRBJ1-1
cdr3_nt: TGTGCCAGTAGTATCCACAAGGGGACAAAAAACACTGAAGCTTTCTTT
cdr3_aa: CASSIHKGTKNTEAFF

d_call: NA
v_call: TRBV6-5
clone_size: NA
j_call: TRBJ1-5
cdr3_nt: TGTGCCAGCAGTATGTCCAGGGATAGCAATCAGCCCCAGCATTTT
cdr3_aa: CASSMSRDSNQPQHF

d_call: TRBD2
v_call: TRBV6-2/TRBV6-3
clone_size: few
j_call: TRBJ2-3
cdr3_nt: TGTGCCAGCAGTTCCGGGACTATCACAGATACGCAGTATTTT
cdr3_aa: CASSSGTITDTQYF

d_call: NA
v_call: TRBV28
clone_size: NA
j_call: TRBJ2-5
cdr3_nt: TGTGCCAGCAGTTTAAAGGCCAGGGTAGAGACCCAGTACTTC
cdr3_aa: CASSLKARVETQYF

d_call: NA
v_call: TRBV4-1
clone_size: once
j_call: TRBJ1-2
cdr3_nt: TGCGCCAGCAGCCTCGCGGACACTGATGGCTACACCTTC
cdr3_aa: CASSLADTDGYTF

d_call: NA
v_call: TRBV18
clone_size: NA
j_call: TRBJ1-3
cdr3_nt: TGTGCCAGCTCACCACCGGGGCTCCAAGGGAACACCATATATTTT
cdr3_aa: CASSPPGLQGNTIYF

d_call: TRBD1
v_call: TRBV2
clone_size: NA
j_call: TRBJ1-6
cdr3_nt: TGTGCCAGCAGAGGGACAGGGGGTAATTCACCCCTCCACTTT
cdr3_aa: CASRGTGGNSPLHF

d_call: NA
v_call: TRBV30
clone_size: NA
j_call: TRBJ1-2
cdr3_nt: TGTGCCTGGAGTAAGTCGAGTTCTAACTATGGCTACACCTTC
cdr3_aa: CAWSKSSSNYGYTF

d_call: TRBD1
v_call: TRBV7-9
clone_size: NA
j_call: TRBJ1-2
cdr3_nt: TGTGCCAGCAGCGGAGGGACAGAACCATATGGCTACACCTTC
cdr3_aa: CASSGGTEPYGYTF

d_call: TRBD1
v_call: TRBV28
clone_size: NA
j_call: TRBJ2-5
cdr3_nt: TGTGCCAGCAGTTTCCGGGACAGAAGGGAGACCCAGTACTTC
cdr3_aa: CASSFRDRRETQYF

d_call: NA
v_call: TRBV12-3/TRBV12-4
clone_size: NA
j_call: TRBJ2-7
cdr3_nt: TGTGCCAGCAGTTTAAGACTACCCTACGAGCAGTACTTC
cdr3_aa: CASSLRLPYEQYF

d_call: NA
v_call: TRBV30
clone_size: NA
j_call: TRBJ1-1
cdr3_nt: TGTGCCTGGAGTGTTTTTTCGGGGGTGGAGTTCTTT
cdr3_aa: CAWSVFSGVEFF

d_call: NA
v_call: TRBV10-3
clone_size: NA
j_call: TRBJ2-1
cdr3_nt: TGTGCCATCAGCCACCGAGAAGAGCCCAATGAGCAGTTCTTC
cdr3_aa: CAISHREEPNEQFF

d_call: NA
v_call: TRBV28
clone_size: few
j_call: TRBJ1-2
cdr3_nt: TGTGCCAGCAGTTTGGTGGCAGGGGTTTATGGCTACACCTTC
cdr3_aa: CASSLVAGVYGYTF